One and the same sample provided the 13 T cell receptor beta chains below, sequenced in a study of identical twins. TCRdb fed the 5' RACE reads into MiXCR, producing one record per CDR3 protein. The repertoire holds 690,000 or so distinct CDR3 sequences, with roughly 6.2% as singletons. The source material was naive T cells sorted from blood. The receptor set was obtained from a man between 18 and 35 years old in good health.

In this sample, this clonotype turned up many times. The rearrangement uses TRBV4-2 and TRBJ1-1; tentative D call: TRBD1 (6 bases). CDR1 LGHNA and CDR2 YNFKEQ come from the germline V gene. The ends were cut back, 2 bases at V and 3 bases at J, with 16 bases in the middle. CDR3 length equals 16 residues. Written as DNA, the CDR3 is TGTGCCAGCAGCCAACGCCAGGGGAAGGGAGACACTGAAGCTTTCTTT. Translation: CASSQRQGKGDTEAFF.

The chain combines TRBV9 with TRBJ2-7; the match to TRBD1 covers 9 bases. The CDR3 covers 14 residues. With 2 bases clipped from V and 6 bases from J, the junction kept 6 bases outside the gene matches. Germline CDR1 reads SGDLS; CDR2 reads YYNGEE. As DNA, the CDR3 is TGTGCCAGCAGCGTCGCCCCGGACAGGGGCGAGCAGTACTTC. Translation: CASSVAPDRGEQYF.

There are a few counts of this clonotype. The rearrangement joins TRBV20-1 to TRBJ1-1, with a possible D match to TRBD1 (5 bases). The CDR3 has 15 amino acids. CDR1 and CDR2 (germline): DFQATT, SNEGSKA (reference sequence). Trimming took off 1 base at V and 4 bases at J, with 16 bases between the two ends. The CDR3 region is CSARGGPIEITEAFF. Here the CDR3 DNA reads TGCAGTGCTAGAGGGGGCCCAATTGAGATCACTGAAGCTTTCTTT.

This clonotype has at least ten counts. The genes are TRBV5-5 and TRBJ2-3; no clear D. Trimming left V 4 bases short and J 7 bases short, with 10 bases between. This CDR3 comprises 12 residues. Germline V gene sequence: CDR1 SGHKS, CDR2 YYEKEE (reference sequence). Written as DNA, the CDR3 is TGTGCCAGCAGCCCCTCCGAGAATACGCAGTATTTT. Protein product: CASSPSENTQYF.

This clonotype was picked up many times. The chain is built from TRBV28 and TRBJ1-1, with D possibly being TRBD1 (6 bases). Trimming removed 3 bases at V and 6 bases at J, with 14 bases between. Germline values: CDR1 MDHEN, CDR2 SYDVKM. The CDR3 runs 14 residues. CDR3 sequence (DNA): TGTGCCAGCAGTTTGGTACAGGGCAGCTCTGAAGCTTTCTTT. Protein product: CASSLVQGSSEAFF.

V and J are TRBV7-2 and TRBJ1-1; no clear D. Germline V gene sequence: CDR1 SGHTA, CDR2 FQGNSA. There are 11 residues in the CDR3. The V gene lost 6 bases and the J gene lost 11 bases, with 13 bases spanning the gap. This chain's CDR3 is CASSYDPMAFF. Here the CDR3 DNA reads TGTGCCAGCAGTTATGACCCGATGGCTTTCTTT.

This rearrangement joins TRBV24-1 to TRBJ2-6, with D unresolved. Trimming removed 5 bases at V and 2 bases at J, with 6 bases between. This CDR3 region has 14 residues. The V gene's germline CDR1 is KGHDR and CDR2 SFDVKD. DNA of the CDR3: TGTGCCACCAGTGGGACCACTGGGGCCAACGTCCTGACTTTC. Its translation: CATSGTTGANVLTF.

This clonotype showed up just a few times. V usage is TRBV11-1 and J usage is TRBJ2-6, with 8 nucleotides matching TRBD2. The J segment lost 3 bases and the V segment lost 3 bases, leaving 10 bases of the junction unmatched. CDR3 length equals 18 residues. From germline, CDR1 is SGHAT and CDR2 FQDESV (reference sequence). CDR3 nucleotide sequence: TGTGCCAGCAGCTTCGTCCGGGAGGGCCGTAGTGGGGCCAACGTCCTGACTTTC. It yields the protein CASSFVREGRSGANVLTF.

This clonotype was seen a handful of times. This chain uses TRBV28 with TRBJ2-3, with 16 positions matching TRBD2. Germline assignment: CDR1 MDHEN and CDR2 SYDVKM. V trimming: 0 bases; J trimming: 2 bases; junction bases outside the gene matches: 8. The CDR3 has 20 residues. The DNA of the CDR3 is TGTGCCAGCAGTTTATGGGGACTAGCGGGAGGGCCGGAGACCACAGATACGCAGTATTTT. This encodes CASSLWGLAGGPETTDTQYF.

This clonotype appeared a few times. V usage is TRBV9 and J usage is TRBJ2-2; TRBD1 matches at 12 bases. V was clipped by 7 bases and J by 3 bases; unmatched bases: 13. The germline CDR1 and CDR2 sequences are SGDLS and YYNGEE. The CDR3 is made up of 18 amino acids. Here the CDR3 reads CASQAGTGGPGDTGELFF. CDR3 nucleotides: TGTGCCAGCCAGGCCGGGACAGGGGGCCCTGGGGACACCGGGGAGCTGTTTTTT. Full variable domain (rest looked up from reference TRBV9 and TRBJ2-2): DSGVTQTPKHLITATGQRVTLRCSPRSGDLSVYWYQQSLDQGLQFLIQYYNGEERAKGNILERFSAQQFPDLHSELNLSSLELGDSALYFCASQAGTGGPGDTGELFFGEGSRLTVL.

The chain combines TRBV9 with TRBJ2-3; 7 positions agree with TRBD2. Germline assignment: CDR1 SGDLS and CDR2 YYNGEE. The CDR3 spans 17 residues. After removal of 0 bases from V and 2 bases from J, the junction contained 9 bases not matched to a gene. For the CDR3, the DNA is TGTGCCAGCAGCGTAGACCCCACGGGAGGTTCCACAGATACGCAGTATTTT. Its translation is CASSVDPTGGSTDTQYF.

This clonotype occurred a few times. V usage is TRBV19 and J usage is TRBJ2-5; weak D call: TRBD1 (6 bases). The CDR3 covers 15 residues. Germline-derived CDR1 and CDR2 are LNHDA and SQIVND (reference sequence). V shed 3 bases and J shed 3 bases, with 14 bases lying between them. The CDR3 DNA follows: TGTGCCAGTAGTATCGGACAGCCTCAGAAAGAGACCCAGTACTTC. Protein: CASSIGQPQKETQYF.

V gene TRBV5-1 combines with J gene TRBJ2-5; TRBD1 agrees at 10 bases. The V gene end was trimmed by 3 bases and the J gene end by 1 base; junction bases not matched to a gene: 6. This CDR3 contains 16 residues. Germline V gives CDR1 SGHRS, CDR2 YFSETQ. CDR3 in amino acids: CASSWGDRGFQETQYF. Here the CDR3 DNA reads TGCGCCAGCAGCTGGGGGGACAGGGGCTTCCAAGAGACCCAGTACTTC.